The following is a TCR beta chain sequence with its context. The assay was immunoSEQ multiplex PCR, and TCRdb's table has in-frame clones only and misses some. The sample yields 70,000 or so clones, 85% to 95% seen once. The data belong to a study of T cell changes during pregnancy in multiple sclerosis. The CDR3 has 13 amino acids. CDR1 SGHTA and CDR2 FQGTGA come from the germline V gene. Trimming shortened V by 2 bases and J by 12 bases, and 16 bases separated the two germline ends. The sample in question was CD4+ T cells from peripheral blood mononuclear cells, obtained before pregnancy. This TCR was sampled from a female donor with multiple sclerosis, enrolled in a pregnancy study. The V and J genes are TRBV7-3 and TRBJ1-1, with TRBD1 as a possible D gene (6 bases). CDR3 DNA sequence: TGTGCCAGCAGCTTAGAAGGTCAGGGGACGCCTTTCTTT. As protein: CASSLEGQGTPFF.